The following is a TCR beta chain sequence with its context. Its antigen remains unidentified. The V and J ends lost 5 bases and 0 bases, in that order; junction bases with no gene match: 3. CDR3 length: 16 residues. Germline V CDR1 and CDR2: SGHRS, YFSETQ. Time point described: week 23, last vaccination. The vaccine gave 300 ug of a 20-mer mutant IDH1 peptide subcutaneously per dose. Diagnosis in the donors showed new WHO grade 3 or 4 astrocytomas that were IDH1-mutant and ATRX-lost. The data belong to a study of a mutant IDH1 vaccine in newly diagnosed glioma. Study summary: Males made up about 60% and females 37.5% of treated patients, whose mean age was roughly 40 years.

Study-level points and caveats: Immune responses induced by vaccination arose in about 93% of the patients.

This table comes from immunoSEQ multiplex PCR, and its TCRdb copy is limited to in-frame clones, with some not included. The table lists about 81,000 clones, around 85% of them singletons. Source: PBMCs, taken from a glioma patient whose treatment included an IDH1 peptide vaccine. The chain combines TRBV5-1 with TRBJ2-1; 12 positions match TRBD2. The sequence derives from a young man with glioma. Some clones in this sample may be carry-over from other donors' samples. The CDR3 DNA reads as TGCGCCAGCAGTTGGACTAGCGGGAACTCCTACAATGAGCAGTTCTTC. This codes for CASSWTSGNSYNEQFF.